These 28 T cell receptor beta chains came from one sample sequenced in a study of early T cells in non-severe SARS-CoV-2 infection. Using its own MiXCR run on the 5' RACE reads, TCRdb lists one record per CDR3 protein. The data contain about 90,000 distinct CDR3 sequences, more than 10% of them seen just once; the ten biggest clones take up around 4.3%. The sample was whole blood, taken at baseline. The receptors were gathered from an adult who was a healthcare worker with PCR-confirmed SARS-CoV-2 infection or an uninfected control (not recorded which).

The genes are TRBV7-9 and TRBJ1-2, with 8 bases lining up with TRBD1. This CDR3 contains 13 residues. Germline lookup yields CDR1 SEHNR and CDR2 FQNEAQ (reference sequence). V shed 5 bases and J 3 bases; nucleotides not matched to a gene: 2. CDR3 sequence (DNA): TGTGCCAGCAGCCCGGGACAGGACTATGGCTACACCTTC. Its protein product is CASSPGQDYGYTF.

This clonotype turned up a few times. V usage is TRBV12-3 or TRBV12-4 and J usage is TRBJ1-3; no clear D gene. The CDR3 spans 16 residues. V was clipped by 3 bases and J by 4 bases, with 16 bases between them. CDR3 loop: CASSFWGLLPGNTIYF. DNA of the CDR3: TGTGCCAGCAGTTTCTGGGGATTGCTCCCCGGAAACACCATATATTTT.

The chain has TRBV20-1 and TRBJ2-2; 8 positions match TRBD1. The CDR3 loop spans 14 amino acids. Germline CDR1 DFQATT, CDR2 SNEGSKA (reference sequence). Trimming took 2 bases from V and 4 from J; bases not matched to a gene: 3. CDR3 nucleotide sequence: TGCAGTGCTAGACTACAGGGGGTCACCGGGGAGCTGTTTTTT. It codes for CSARLQGVTGELFF.

This clonotype was detected many times. V and J are TRBV29-1 and TRBJ2-7, with TRBD1 identical over 9 bases. V gave up 5 bases and J gave up 2 bases; unmatched junction bases: 4. The length of the CDR3 is 13 residues. The germline gives CDR1 SQVTM, CDR2 ANQGSEA. CDR3 residues: CSVTGQGPYEQYF. For the CDR3, the DNA is TGCAGCGTTACGGGACAGGGTCCCTACGAGCAGTACTTC.

DNA for the CDR3: TGTGCCAGTCGCGCGGCGCAACCTACTACCCAGTACTTC. The encoded protein is CASRAAQPTTQYF. This chain links TRBV28 with TRBJ2-5; D unclear. Trimming took off 9 bases at V and 8 bases at J, with 19 bases between the two ends. CDR3 length equals 13 residues. Germline-derived CDR1 and CDR2 are MDHEN and SYDVKM.

This clonotype was detected a few times. The V and J genes are TRBV29-1 and TRBJ1-2; D gene uncertain. Looked up from germline, CDR1 is SQVTM and CDR2 is ANQGSEA. V was shortened by 3 bases and J by 4 bases, with 9 bases between the two germline ends. This CDR3 has 12 residues. CDR3 amino acids: CSVEVWSYGYTF. In DNA, the CDR3 is TGCAGCGTTGAGGTGTGGAGCTATGGCTACACCTTC.

This clonotype was counted between two and nine times. This chain links TRBV4-2 with TRBJ2-7; 8 bases line up with TRBD2. The CDR3 length is 17 residues. The ends lost 0 bases at V and 1 base at J; junction bases unmatched: 8. Germline V gene lookup returns CDR1 LGHNA and CDR2 YNFKEQ. Written as DNA, the CDR3 is TGTGCCAGCAGCCAAGAGCAACTAGCGGCGATGTCCTACGAGCAGTACTTC. Its protein is CASSQEQLAAMSYEQYF.

The chain has TRBV7-3 and TRBJ1-2; TRBD1 might be the D (6 bases). The germline V and J ends were trimmed by 5 bases and 0 bases, with 13 bases remaining between them. Looked up from germline, CDR1 is SGHTA and CDR2 is FQGTGA. CDR3 length: 15 amino acids. CDR3 region: CASSATGLANYGYTF. CDR3 coding DNA: TGTGCCAGCAGCGCCACAGGGCTAGCTAACTATGGCTACACCTTC. The full variable domain, with the rest looked up from reference TRBV7-3 and TRBJ1-2, is GAGVSQTPSNKVTEKGKYVELRCDPISGHTALYWYRQSLGQGPEFLIYFQGTGAADDSGLPNDRFFAVRPEGSVSTLKIQRTERGDSAVYLCASSATGLANYGYTFGSGTRLTVV.

For the CDR3, the DNA is TGTGCCTGGACGGACAGGGGGCCGGATGGCTACACCTTC. It encodes CAWTDRGPDGYTF. The V and J genes are TRBV30 and TRBJ1-2; 11 bases are shared with TRBD1. V lost 4 bases, J lost 6 bases, and 4 bases stayed unmatched. This CDR3 is 13 amino acids long. Germline CDR1 is GTSNPN and CDR2 is SVGIG (reference sequence).

The chain couples TRBV11-2 to TRBJ1-1; weak D call: TRBD1 (6 bases). Between the trimmed V and J ends, which lost 2 bases and 11 bases, there was a span of 12 bases. The CDR3 is made up of 12 amino acids. Germline V gene lookup returns CDR1 SGHAT and CDR2 FQNNGV. The CDR3 protein is CASSLWGQIAFF. The CDR3 DNA reads TGTGCCAGCAGCTTATGGGGGCAGATCGCTTTCTTT.

Many counts were recorded for this clonotype. The chain links TRBV20-1 to TRBJ1-5; D gene ambiguous. CDR1 is DFQATT and CDR2 is SNEGSKA in the germline V gene (reference sequence). The length of the CDR3 is 14 residues. Trimming cost V 1 base and J 6 bases, with 13 bases left between them. This CDR3 reads CSARGESHSQPQHF. The CDR3 DNA reads as TGCAGTGCTAGAGGAGAATCCCATAGTCAGCCCCAGCATTTT.

The chain has TRBV9 and TRBJ2-7; possibly TRBD2 for D (5 bases). V lost 0 bases and J lost 2, with 9 bases in between. The CDR3 is 14 amino acids. Germline V gene sequence: CDR1 SGDLS, CDR2 YYNGEE. The CDR3 protein is CASSVDGGPYEQYF. The CDR3 DNA follows: TGTGCCAGCAGCGTAGACGGCGGGCCCTACGAGCAGTACTTC. Together with reference TRBV9 and TRBJ2-7, the CDR3 gives the full variable domain: DSGVTQTPKHLITATGQRVTLRCSPRSGDLSVYWYQQSLDQGLQFLIQYYNGEERAKGNILERFSAQQFPDLHSELNLSSLELGDSALYFCASSVDGGPYEQYFGPGTRLTVT.

The genes are TRBV10-3 and TRBJ2-3; possible D gene TRBD2, 5 bases. V was trimmed by 4 bases and J by 1 base, leaving 9 bases between them. CDR3 length: 14 residues. Germline V CDR1 and CDR2: ENHRY, SYGVKD. The CDR3 protein is CAISGGPRTDTQYF. The CDR3, as DNA: TGTGCCATCAGTGGAGGGCCCCGCACAGATACGCAGTATTTT.

Ten or more counts support this clonotype. V is TRBV5-6 and J is TRBJ1-1; 7 bases match TRBD1. The length of the CDR3 is 16 residues. J lost 6 bases, V lost 2 bases, and 13 bases had no gene match. Looked up from germline, CDR1 is SGHDT and CDR2 is YYEEEE. The CDR3 spells CASSLRTGAIGSEAFF. In DNA, the CDR3 is TGTGCCAGCAGCTTACGCACAGGGGCTATAGGCTCTGAAGCTTTCTTT.

V and J are TRBV25-1 and TRBJ1-2; TRBD1 matches at 12 bases. This CDR3 comprises 15 residues. V dropped 1 base and J dropped 7; count of bases not matched to a gene: 4. From germline, CDR1 is MGHDK and CDR2 SYGVNS. CDR3 protein: CASSESGQGAGGYTF. The CDR3 coding sequence is TGTGCCAGCAGTGAATCGGGACAGGGGGCCGGTGGCTACACCTTC.

The sample holds one count of this clonotype. The V call is TRBV5-1, the J call TRBJ1-2; 7 positions agree with TRBD1. With V trimmed by 4 bases and J by 4 bases, 13 bases remained unmatched. The CDR3 is 16 residues long. Germline V gene sequence: CDR1 SGHRS, CDR2 YFSETQ. The CDR3 DNA reads TGCGCCAGCAGCCCTACTGACAGGGTCGAACCCTATGGCTACACCTTC. It specifies CASSPTDRVEPYGYTF.

This chain connects TRBV12-3 or TRBV12-4 to TRBJ2-1; D is undetermined. CDR3 size: 13 residues. Trimming removed 6 bases from V and 0 bases from J, with 6 bases in between. The CDR3 bases are TGTGCCAGCAGCCCTGGCTCCTACAATGAGCAGTTCTTC. It is translated as CASSPGSYNEQFF.

This clonotype was counted a few times. The chain couples TRBV5-1 to TRBJ2-2; 7 positions agree with TRBD2. Per the germline V gene, CDR1 is SGHRS and CDR2 is YFSETQ. The CDR3 length is 15 residues. The V and J ends lost 1 base and 6 bases, in that order; junction bases with no gene match: 6. The CDR3 coding sequence is TGCGCCAGCAGCTTGAATGTGCGGGAGTCCGGGGAGCTGTTTTTT. The encoded protein is CASSLNVRESGELFF. The variable domain in full, with the rest retrieved from reference TRBV5-1 and TRBJ2-2, is KAGVTQTPRYLIKTRGQQVTLSCSPISGHRSVSWYQQTPGQGLQFLFEYFSETQRNKGNFPGRFSGRQFSNSRSEMNVSTLELGDSALYLCASSLNVRESGELFFGEGSRLTVL.

The chain links TRBV5-5 to TRBJ2-7; tentatively, D is TRBD2 (7 bases). The CDR3 has 15 amino acids. Germline assignment: CDR1 SGHKS and CDR2 YYEKEE (reference sequence). Between the trimmed V and J ends, which lost 4 bases and 0 bases, there was a span of 14 bases. This CDR3 reads CASSPAGGHSYEQYF. For the CDR3, the DNA is TGTGCCAGCAGCCCTGCCGGGGGGCACTCCTACGAGCAGTACTTC. Full variable domain (remainder filled in from reference TRBV5-5 and TRBJ2-7): DAGVTQSPTHLIKTRGQQVTLRCSPISGHKSVSWYQQVLGQGPQFIFQYYEKEERGRGNFPDRFSARQFPNYSSELNVNALLLGDSALYLCASSPAGGHSYEQYFGPGTRLTVT.

This clonotype came up many times. The chain is built from TRBV5-1 and TRBJ2-3, with TRBD2 matching over 8 bases. J gave up 2 bases and V 0 bases, and 5 bases lay outside the gene matches. The CDR3 covers 16 residues. CDR1 is SGHRS and CDR2 is YFSETQ in the germline V gene. CDR3 in DNA: TGCGCCAGCAGCTTGGTTGTAGCGGGGCTCACAGATACGCAGTATTTT. Its translation is CASSLVVAGLTDTQYF.

The chain has TRBV2 and TRBJ2-2; 10 positions agree with TRBD2. Germline V CDR1 and CDR2: SNHLY, FYNNEI. Trimming took 8 bases from V and 5 from J; bases not matched to a gene: 2. The CDR3 is made up of 13 amino acids. The CDR3 sequence is CASGSGGTGELFF. DNA for the CDR3: TGTGCCAGCGGTAGCGGGGGGACCGGGGAGCTGTTTTTT.

This clonotype was observed a few times. The chain uses TRBV10-1 and TRBJ2-1; TRBD2 aligns across 8 bases. V shed 3 bases and J 9 bases; nucleotides not matched to a gene: 10. Germline V gene lookup returns CDR1 WNHNN and CDR2 SYGVQD (reference sequence). The CDR3 is made up of 15 amino acids. The CDR3 loop is CASSDSSGRGVEQFF. The CDR3 nucleotides read TGCGCCAGCAGTGACTCGAGCGGGAGAGGGGTTGAGCAGTTCTTC.

V and J are TRBV24-1 and TRBJ2-2; 13 bases are a match to TRBD2. The CDR3 has 17 residues. Trimming removed 7 bases from V and 6 bases from J; junction bases left unmatched: 10. CDR1 and CDR2 (germline): KGHDR, SFDVKD. CDR3 in amino acids: CATSLSQLAGGPGELFF. The CDR3 DNA reads TGTGCCACCAGCCTATCCCAACTAGCGGGAGGGCCCGGGGAGCTGTTTTTT.

This sequence joins TRBV25-1 and TRBJ2-3; D possibly corresponds to TRBD1 (6 bases). From germline, CDR1 is MGHDK and CDR2 SYGVNS. V shed 4 bases and J shed 0 bases, with 11 bases lying between them. The CDR3 covers 15 residues. CDR3 nucleotide sequence: TGTGCCAGCAGTGTCGGGACAAGAAGCACAGATACGCAGTATTTT. Protein product: CASSVGTRSTDTQYF.

The sample holds a few counts of this clonotype. The J gene is TRBJ2-1, the V gene TRBV29-1; D is ambiguous. V shed 3 bases and J shed 1 base, with 10 bases lying between them. This CDR3 region has 14 residues. The germline CDR1 and CDR2 sequences are SQVTM and ANQGSEA. CDR3 DNA sequence: TGCAGCGTTGAGCAGTTAGGGTCCTACAATGAGCAGTTCTTC. Translated, it gives CSVEQLGSYNEQFF.

This clonotype was found a few times. V is TRBV5-4 and J is TRBJ2-2; tentatively, D is TRBD2 (6 bases). CDR1 and CDR2 (germline): SGHNT, YYREEE (reference sequence). This CDR3 is built from 16 residues. V was shortened by 4 bases and J by 0 bases, with 13 bases between the two germline ends. In nucleotides, the CDR3 is TGTGCCAGCAGCGTCCCGGGGGTTTCGAACACCGGGGAGCTGTTTTTT. Encoded protein: CASSVPGVSNTGELFF.

This clonotype was counted many times. The rearrangement joins TRBV5-4 to TRBJ2-1; the match to TRBD2 covers 13 bases. The CDR3 is made up of 16 amino acids. With 2 bases clipped from V and 6 bases from J, the junction kept 5 bases outside the gene matches. CDR1 is SGHNT, CDR2 YYREEE, per germline (reference sequence). CDR3 in DNA: TGTGCCAGCAGCTTTTCGACTAGCGGGGGGCTCAATGAGCAGTTCTTC. Amino acids: CASSFSTSGGLNEQFF. Full variable domain (rest looked up from reference TRBV5-4 and TRBJ2-1): ETGVTQSPTHLIKTRGQQVTLRCSSQSGHNTVSWYQQALGQGPQFIFQYYREEENGRGNFPPRFSGLQFPNYSSELNVNALELDDSALYLCASSFSTSGGLNEQFFGPGTRLTVL.

The chain recombines TRBV20-1 with TRBJ2-3, with 7 positions matching TRBD2. The CDR3 is made up of 16 amino acids. Germline trimming cut 2 bases from V and 2 bases from J; bases unmatched to any gene: 10. Germline assignment: CDR1 DFQATT and CDR2 SNEGSKA (reference sequence). In nucleotides, the CDR3 is TGCAGTGCTAGACGACCGGGAGCGGGGCACACAGATACGCAGTATTTT. Protein product: CSARRPGAGHTDTQYF.